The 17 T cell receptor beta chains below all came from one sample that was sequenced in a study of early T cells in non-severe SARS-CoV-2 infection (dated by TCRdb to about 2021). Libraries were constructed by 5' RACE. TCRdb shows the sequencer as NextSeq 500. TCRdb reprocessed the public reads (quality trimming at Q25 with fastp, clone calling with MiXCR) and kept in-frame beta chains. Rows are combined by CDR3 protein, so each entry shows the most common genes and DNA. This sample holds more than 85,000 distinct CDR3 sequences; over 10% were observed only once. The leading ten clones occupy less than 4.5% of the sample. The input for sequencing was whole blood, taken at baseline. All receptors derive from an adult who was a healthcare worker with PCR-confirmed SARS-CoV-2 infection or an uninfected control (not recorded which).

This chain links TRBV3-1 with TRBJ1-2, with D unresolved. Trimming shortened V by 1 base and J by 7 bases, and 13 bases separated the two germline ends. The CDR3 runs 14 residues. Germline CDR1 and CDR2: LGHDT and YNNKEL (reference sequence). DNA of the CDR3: TGTGCCAGCAGCCAAGTGCAGACGCCCAGTGGCTACACCTTC. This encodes CASSQVQTPSGYTF.

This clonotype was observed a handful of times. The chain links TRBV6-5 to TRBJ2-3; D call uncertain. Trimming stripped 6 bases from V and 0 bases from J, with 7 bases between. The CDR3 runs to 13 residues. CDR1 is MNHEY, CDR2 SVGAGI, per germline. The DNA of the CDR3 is TGTGCCAGCAGCACAGTTAGCACAGATACGCAGTATTTT. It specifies CASSTVSTDTQYF.

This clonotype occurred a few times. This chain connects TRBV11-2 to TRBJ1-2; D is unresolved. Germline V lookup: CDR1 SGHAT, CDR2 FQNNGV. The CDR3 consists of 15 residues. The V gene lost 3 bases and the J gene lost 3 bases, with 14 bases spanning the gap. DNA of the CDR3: TGTGCCAGCAGCTTGACCCCGTCCGCTTACTATGGCTACACCTTC. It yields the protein CASSLTPSAYYGYTF.

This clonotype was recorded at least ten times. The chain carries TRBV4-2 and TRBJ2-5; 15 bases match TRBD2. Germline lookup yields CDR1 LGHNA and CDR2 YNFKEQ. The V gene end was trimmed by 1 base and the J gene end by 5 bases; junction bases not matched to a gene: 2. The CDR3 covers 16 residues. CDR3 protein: CASSQAGTSGRETQYF. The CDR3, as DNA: TGTGCCAGCAGCCAAGCCGGGACTAGCGGGAGGGAGACCCAGTACTTC.

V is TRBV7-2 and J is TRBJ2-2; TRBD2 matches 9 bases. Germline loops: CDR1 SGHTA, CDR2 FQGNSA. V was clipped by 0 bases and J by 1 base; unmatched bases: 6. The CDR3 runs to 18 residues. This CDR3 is CASSLAILAGKNTGELFF. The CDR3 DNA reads TGTGCCAGCAGCTTAGCGATCCTAGCGGGGAAGAACACCGGGGAGCTGTTTTTT.

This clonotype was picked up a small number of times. CDR3 in amino acids: CASSLEVQLAYGYTF. CDR3 sequence (DNA): TGTGCCAGCAGCTTAGAAGTGCAGCTAGCCTATGGCTACACCTTC. The chain uses TRBV7-8 and TRBJ1-2; D is ambiguous. The germline V gene has CDR1 SGHVS and CDR2 FQNEAQ. There are 15 residues in the CDR3. The V end was cut by 1 base, the J end by 4 bases, with 13 bases between.

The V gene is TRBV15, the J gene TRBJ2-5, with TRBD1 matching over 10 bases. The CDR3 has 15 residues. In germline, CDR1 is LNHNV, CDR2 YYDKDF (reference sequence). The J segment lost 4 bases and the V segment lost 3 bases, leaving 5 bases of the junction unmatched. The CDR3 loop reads CATSSGQGVPETQYF. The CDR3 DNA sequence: TGTGCCACCAGCAGCGGACAGGGGGTCCCAGAGACCCAGTACTTC.

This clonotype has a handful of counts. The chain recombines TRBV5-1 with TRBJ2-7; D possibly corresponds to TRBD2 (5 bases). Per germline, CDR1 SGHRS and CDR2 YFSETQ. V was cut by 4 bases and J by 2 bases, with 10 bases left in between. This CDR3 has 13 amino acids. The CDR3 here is CASSPGNPYEQYF. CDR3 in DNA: TGCGCCAGCAGCCCCGGGAACCCCTACGAGCAGTACTTC.

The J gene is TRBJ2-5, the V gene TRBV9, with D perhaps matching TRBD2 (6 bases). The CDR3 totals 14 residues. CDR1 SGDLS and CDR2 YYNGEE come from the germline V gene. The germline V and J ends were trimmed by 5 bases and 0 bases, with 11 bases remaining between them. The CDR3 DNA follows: TGTGCCAGCAGTTCCGCGGGAAACCAAGAGACCCAGTACTTC. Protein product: CASSSAGNQETQYF.

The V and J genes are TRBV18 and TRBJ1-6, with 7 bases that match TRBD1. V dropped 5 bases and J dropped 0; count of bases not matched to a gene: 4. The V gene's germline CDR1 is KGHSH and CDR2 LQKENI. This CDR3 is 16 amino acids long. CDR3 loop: CASSEDRSSYNSPLHF. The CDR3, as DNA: TGTGCCAGCTCAGAGGACAGGAGCTCCTATAATTCACCCCTCCACTTT.

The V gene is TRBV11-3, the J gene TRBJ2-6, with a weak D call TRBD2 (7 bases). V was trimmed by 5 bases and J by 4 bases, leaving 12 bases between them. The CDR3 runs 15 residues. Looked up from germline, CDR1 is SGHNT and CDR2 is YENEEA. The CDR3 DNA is TGTGCCAGCAGCCCGGGGGGCCAAGGGGCCAACGTCCTGACTTTC. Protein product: CASSPGGQGANVLTF.

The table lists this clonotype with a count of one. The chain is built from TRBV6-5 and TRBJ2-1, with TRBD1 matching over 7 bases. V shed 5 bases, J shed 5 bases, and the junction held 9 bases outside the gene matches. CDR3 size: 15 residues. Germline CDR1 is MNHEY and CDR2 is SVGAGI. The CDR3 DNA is TGTGCCAGCAGTACCGGGACAGCCAGCCACAATGAGCAGTTCTTC. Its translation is CASSTGTASHNEQFF.

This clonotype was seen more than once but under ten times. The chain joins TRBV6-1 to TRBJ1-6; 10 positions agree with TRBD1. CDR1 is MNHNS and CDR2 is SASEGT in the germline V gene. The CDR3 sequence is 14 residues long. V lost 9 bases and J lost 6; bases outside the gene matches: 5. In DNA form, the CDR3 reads TGTGCCAGTAGGACAGGGGGAAGTAATTCACCCCTCCACTTT. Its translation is CASRTGGSNSPLHF.

The CDR3 nucleotides are TGTGCCAGCAGTTCAGGGTATCAGCCCCAGCATTTT. This sequence encodes CASSSGYQPQHF. The rearrangement uses TRBV12-3 or TRBV12-4 and TRBJ1-5, with TRBD1 as a possible D gene (5 bases). The V end lost 4 bases, the J end lost 5 bases, and 6 bases lay between the germline ends. The CDR3 spans 12 residues.

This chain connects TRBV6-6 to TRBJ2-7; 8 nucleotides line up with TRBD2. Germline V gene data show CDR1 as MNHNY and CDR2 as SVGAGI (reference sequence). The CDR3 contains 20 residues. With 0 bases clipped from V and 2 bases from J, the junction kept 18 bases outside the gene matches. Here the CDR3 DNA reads TGTGCCAGCAGTTACTCGAGAGGAAGCGGGAGTTCCCGCGGCCCCTACGAGCAGTACTTC. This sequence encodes CASSYSRGSGSSRGPYEQYF.

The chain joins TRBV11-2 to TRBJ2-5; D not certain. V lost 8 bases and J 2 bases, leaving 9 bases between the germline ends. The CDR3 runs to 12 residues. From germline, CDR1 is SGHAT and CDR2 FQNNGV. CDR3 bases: TGTGCCAGCGGGCAGTCACAAGAGACCCAGTACTTC. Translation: CASGQSQETQYF.

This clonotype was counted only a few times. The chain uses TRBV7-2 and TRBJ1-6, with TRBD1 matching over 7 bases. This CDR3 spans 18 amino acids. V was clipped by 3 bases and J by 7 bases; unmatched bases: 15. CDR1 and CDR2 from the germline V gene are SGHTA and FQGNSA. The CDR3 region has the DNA TGTGCCAGCAGCTTTCAGGGGGGAGTGGGCAGGCTCAATTCACCCCTCCACTTT. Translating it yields CASSFQGGVGRLNSPLHF. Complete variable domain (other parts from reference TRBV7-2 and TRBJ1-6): GAGVSQSPSNKVTEKGKDVELRCDPISGHTALYWYRQSLGQGLEFLIYFQGNSAPDKSGLPSDRFSAERTGGSVSTLTIQRTQQEDSAVYLCASSFQGGVGRLNSPLHFGNGTRLTVT.